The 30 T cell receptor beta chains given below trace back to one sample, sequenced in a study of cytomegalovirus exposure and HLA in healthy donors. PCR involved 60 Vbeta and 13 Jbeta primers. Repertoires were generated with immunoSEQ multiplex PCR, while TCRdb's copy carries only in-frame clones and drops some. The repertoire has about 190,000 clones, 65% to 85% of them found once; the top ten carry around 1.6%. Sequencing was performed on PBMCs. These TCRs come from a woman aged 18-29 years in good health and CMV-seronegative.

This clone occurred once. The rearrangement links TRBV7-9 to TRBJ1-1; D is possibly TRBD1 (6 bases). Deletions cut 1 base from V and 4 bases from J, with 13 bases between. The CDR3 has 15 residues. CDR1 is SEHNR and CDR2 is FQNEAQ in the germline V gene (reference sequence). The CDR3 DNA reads TGTGCCAGCAGCTTAGAGGCAGGGGTAAGCACTGAAGCTTTCTTT. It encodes CASSLEAGVSTEAFF.

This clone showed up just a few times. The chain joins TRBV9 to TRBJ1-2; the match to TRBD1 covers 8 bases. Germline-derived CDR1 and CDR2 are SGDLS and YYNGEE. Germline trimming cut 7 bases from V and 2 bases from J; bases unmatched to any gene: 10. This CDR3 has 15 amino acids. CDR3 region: CASGGQGATNYGYTF. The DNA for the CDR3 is TGTGCCAGCGGGGGGCAGGGGGCTACCAACTATGGCTACACCTTC.

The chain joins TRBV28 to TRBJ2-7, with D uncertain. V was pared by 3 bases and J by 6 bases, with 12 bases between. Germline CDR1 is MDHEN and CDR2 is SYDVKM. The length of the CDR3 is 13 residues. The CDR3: CASSFLSPLEQYF. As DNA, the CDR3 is TGTGCCAGCAGTTTTCTCTCTCCCCTCGAGCAGTACTTC.

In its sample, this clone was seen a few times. The CDR3 nucleotides read TGTGCCACCAGCAGAGATCTCCTCGCGCGGGGGGAGTACCTAGGCACAGATACGCAGTATTTT. Translated: CATSRDLLARGEYLGTDTQYF. This chain joins TRBV15 and TRBJ2-3, with TRBD2 identical over 8 bases. The ends lost 0 bases at V and 1 base at J; junction bases unmatched: 18. Germline V gene data show CDR1 as LNHNV and CDR2 as YYDKDF (reference sequence). The length of the CDR3 is 21 residues.

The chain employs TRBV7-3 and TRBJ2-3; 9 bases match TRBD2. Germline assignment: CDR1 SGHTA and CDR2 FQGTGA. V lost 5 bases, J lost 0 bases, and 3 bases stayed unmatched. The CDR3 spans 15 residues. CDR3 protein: CASSGRGGSTDTQYF. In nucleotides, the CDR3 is TGTGCCAGCAGCGGGCGGGGGGGGAGCACAGATACGCAGTATTTT.

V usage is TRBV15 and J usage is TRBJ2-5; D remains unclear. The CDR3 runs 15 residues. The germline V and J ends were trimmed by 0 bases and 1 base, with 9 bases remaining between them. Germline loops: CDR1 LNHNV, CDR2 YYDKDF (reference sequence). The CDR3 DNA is TGTGCCACCAGCAGAGATCTTGCAGTCCAAGAGACCCAGTACTTC. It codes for CATSRDLAVQETQYF. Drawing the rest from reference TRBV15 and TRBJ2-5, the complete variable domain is DAMVIQNPRYQVTQFGKPVTLSCSQTLNHNVMYWYQQKSSQAPKLLFHYYDKDFNNEADTPDNFQSRRPNTSFCFLDIRSPGLGDTAMYLCATSRDLAVQETQYFGPGTRLLVL.

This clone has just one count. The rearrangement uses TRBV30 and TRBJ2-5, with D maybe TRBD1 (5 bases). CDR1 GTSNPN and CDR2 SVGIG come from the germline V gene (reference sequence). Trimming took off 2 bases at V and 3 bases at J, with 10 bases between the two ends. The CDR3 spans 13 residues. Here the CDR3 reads CAWSQGVKETQYF. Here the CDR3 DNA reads TGTGCCTGGAGTCAAGGGGTTAAAGAGACCCAGTACTTC.

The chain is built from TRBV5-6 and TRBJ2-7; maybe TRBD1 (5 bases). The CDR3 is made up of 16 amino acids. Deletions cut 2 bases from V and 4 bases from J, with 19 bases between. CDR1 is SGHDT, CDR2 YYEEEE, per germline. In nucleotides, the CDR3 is TGTGCCAGCAGCTTTCTACAGGCCCCATTTCTTTACGAGCAGTACTTC. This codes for CASSFLQAPFLYEQYF.

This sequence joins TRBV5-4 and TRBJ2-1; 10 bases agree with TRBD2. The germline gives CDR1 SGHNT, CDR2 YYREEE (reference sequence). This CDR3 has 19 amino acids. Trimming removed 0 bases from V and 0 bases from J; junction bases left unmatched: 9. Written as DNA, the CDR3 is TGTGCCAGCAGCTTGGAGGTAGCGGGGGGCGGAGTCTCCTACAATGAGCAGTTCTTC. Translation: CASSLEVAGGGVSYNEQFF.

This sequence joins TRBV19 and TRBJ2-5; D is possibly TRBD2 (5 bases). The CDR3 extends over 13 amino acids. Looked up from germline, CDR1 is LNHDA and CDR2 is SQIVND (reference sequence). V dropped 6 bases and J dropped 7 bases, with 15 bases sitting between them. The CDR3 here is CASSNGIDGTQYF. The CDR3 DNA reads TGTGCCAGTAGCAACGGGATTGACGGGACCCAGTACTTC. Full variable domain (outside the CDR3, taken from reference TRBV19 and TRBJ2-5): DGGITQSPKYLFRKEGQNVTLSCEQNLNHDAMYWYRQDPGQGLRLIYYSQIVNDFQKGDIAEGYSVSREKKESFPLTVTSAQKNPTAFYLCASSNGIDGTQYFGPGTRLLVL.

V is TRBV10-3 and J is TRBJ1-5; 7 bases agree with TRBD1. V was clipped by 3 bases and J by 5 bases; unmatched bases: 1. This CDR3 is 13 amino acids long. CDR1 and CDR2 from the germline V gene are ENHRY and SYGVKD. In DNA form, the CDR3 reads TGTGCCATCAGTGACAGGGGGGATCAGCCCCAGCATTTT. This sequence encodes CAISDRGDQPQHF.

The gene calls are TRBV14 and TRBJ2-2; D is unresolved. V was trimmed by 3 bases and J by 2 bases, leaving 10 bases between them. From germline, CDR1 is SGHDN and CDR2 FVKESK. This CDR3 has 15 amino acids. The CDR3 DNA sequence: TGTGCCAGCAGCCAGCAGGTCCTCAACACCGGGGAGCTGTTTTTT. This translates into CASSQQVLNTGELFF.

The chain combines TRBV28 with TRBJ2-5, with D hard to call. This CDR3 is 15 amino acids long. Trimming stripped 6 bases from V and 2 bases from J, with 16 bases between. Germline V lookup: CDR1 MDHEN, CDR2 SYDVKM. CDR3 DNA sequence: TGTGCCAGCAGCTCTATTGACAAGCTACAAGAGACCCAGTACTTC. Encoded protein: CASSSIDKLQETQYF.

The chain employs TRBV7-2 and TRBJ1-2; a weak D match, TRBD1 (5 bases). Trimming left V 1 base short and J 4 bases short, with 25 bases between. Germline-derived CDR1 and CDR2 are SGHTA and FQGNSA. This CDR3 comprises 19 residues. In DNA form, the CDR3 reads TGTGCCAGCAGCTTAGTTCTTAGTTTTGTTGCAGGGCCATTCTATGGCTACACCTTC. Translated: CASSLVLSFVAGPFYGYTF.

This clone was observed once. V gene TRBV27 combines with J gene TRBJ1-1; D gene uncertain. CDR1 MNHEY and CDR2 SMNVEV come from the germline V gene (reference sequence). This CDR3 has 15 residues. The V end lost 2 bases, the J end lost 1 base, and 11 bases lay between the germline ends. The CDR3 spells CASSLQPVRNTEAFF. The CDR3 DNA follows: TGTGCCAGCAGTTTACAACCGGTGAGGAACACTGAAGCTTTCTTT.

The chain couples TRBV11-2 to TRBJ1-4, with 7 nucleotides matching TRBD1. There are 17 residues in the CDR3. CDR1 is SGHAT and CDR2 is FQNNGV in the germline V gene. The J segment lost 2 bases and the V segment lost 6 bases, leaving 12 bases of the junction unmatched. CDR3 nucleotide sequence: TGTGCCAGCAGTTTCCCCTCGACAGGGCGGACTAATGAAAAACTGTTTTTT. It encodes CASSFPSTGRTNEKLFF.

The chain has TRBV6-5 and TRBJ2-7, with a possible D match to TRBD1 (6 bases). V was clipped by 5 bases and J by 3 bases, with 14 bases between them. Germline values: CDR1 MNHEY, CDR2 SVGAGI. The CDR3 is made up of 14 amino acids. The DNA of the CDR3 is TGTGCCAGCAGTACCCCAGGACAGATCTACGAGCAGTACTTC. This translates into CASSTPGQIYEQYF.

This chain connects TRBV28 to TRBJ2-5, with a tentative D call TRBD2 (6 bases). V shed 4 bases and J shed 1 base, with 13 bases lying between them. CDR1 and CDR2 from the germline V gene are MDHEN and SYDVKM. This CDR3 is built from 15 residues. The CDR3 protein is CASSSPNSGQETQYF. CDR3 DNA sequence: TGTGCCAGCAGTTCCCCAAATAGCGGCCAAGAGACCCAGTACTTC.

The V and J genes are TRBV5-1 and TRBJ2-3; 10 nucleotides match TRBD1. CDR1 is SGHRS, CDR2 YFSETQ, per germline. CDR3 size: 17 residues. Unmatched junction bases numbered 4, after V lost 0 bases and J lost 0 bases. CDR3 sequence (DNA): TGCGCCAGCAGCTTGGGGACAGGGGGTACTAGCACAGATACGCAGTATTTT. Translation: CASSLGTGGTSTDTQYF.

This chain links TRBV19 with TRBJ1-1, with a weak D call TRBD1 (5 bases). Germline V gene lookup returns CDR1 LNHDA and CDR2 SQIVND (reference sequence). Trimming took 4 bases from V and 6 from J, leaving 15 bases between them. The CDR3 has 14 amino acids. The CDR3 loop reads CASSRAGRNAEAFF. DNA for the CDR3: TGTGCCAGTAGTAGGGCAGGGAGGAATGCTGAAGCTTTCTTT.

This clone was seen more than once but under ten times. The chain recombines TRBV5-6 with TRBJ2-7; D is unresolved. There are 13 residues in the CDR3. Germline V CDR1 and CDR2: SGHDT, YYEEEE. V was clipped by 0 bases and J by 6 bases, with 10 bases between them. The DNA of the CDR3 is TGTGCCAGCAGCTTGGGGCTGCCCCTCGAGCAGTACTTC. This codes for CASSLGLPLEQYF.

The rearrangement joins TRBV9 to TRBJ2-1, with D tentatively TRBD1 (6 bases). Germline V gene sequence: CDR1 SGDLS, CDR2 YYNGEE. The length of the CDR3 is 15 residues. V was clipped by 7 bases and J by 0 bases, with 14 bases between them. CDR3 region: CASARGLSSYNEQFF. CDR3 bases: TGTGCCAGCGCCAGGGGCCTGAGCTCCTACAATGAGCAGTTCTTC.

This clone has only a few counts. This chain's CDR3 is CASSEVGSWIEKLFF. In nucleotides, the CDR3 is TGTGCCAGCAGTGAAGTAGGGAGTTGGATTGAAAAACTGTTTTTT. This chain uses TRBV6-1 with TRBJ1-4, with D unresolved. V was clipped by 1 base and J by 7 bases, with 13 bases between them. This CDR3 comprises 15 residues. The germline V gene has CDR1 MNHNS and CDR2 SASEGT.

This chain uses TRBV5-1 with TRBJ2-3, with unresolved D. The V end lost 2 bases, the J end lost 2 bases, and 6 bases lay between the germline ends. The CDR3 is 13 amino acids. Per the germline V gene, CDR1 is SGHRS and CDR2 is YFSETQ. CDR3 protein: CASSFYLTDTQYF. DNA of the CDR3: TGCGCCAGCAGCTTCTACCTCACAGATACGCAGTATTTT.

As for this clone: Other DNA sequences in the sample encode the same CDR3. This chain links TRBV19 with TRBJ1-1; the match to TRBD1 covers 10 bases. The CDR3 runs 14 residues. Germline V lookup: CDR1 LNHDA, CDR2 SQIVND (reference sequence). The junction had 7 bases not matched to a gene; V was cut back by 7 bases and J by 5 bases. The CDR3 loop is CASTPGQGNTEAFF. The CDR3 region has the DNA TGTGCCAGTACCCCGGGACAGGGGAATACTGAAGCTTTCTTT.

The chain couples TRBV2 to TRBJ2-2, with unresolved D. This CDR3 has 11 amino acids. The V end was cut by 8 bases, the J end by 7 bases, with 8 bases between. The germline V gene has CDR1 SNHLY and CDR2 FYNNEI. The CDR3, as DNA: TGTGCCAGCCGATCAGGCGGGGAGCTGTTTTTT. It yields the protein CASRSGGELFF.

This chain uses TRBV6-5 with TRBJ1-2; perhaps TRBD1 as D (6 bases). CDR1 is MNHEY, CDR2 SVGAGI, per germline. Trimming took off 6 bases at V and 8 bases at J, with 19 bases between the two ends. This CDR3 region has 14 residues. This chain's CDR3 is CASSPNRVRGGYTF. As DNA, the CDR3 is TGTGCCAGCAGCCCAAACAGGGTTCGCGGGGGCTACACCTTC.

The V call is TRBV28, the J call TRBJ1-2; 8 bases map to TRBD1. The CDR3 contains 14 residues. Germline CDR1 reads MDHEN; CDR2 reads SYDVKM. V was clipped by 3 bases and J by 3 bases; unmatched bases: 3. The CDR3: CASSLTGEDYGYTF. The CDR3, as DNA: TGTGCCAGCAGTTTGACAGGGGAGGACTATGGCTACACCTTC.

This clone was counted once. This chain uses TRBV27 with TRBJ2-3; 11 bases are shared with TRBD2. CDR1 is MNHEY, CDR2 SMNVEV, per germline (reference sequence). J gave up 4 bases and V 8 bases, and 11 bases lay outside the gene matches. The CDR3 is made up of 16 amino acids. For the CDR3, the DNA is TGTGCCAGCGGCTACGATAGCGGGAGGGGTGCAGATACGCAGTATTTT. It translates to CASGYDSGRGADTQYF.

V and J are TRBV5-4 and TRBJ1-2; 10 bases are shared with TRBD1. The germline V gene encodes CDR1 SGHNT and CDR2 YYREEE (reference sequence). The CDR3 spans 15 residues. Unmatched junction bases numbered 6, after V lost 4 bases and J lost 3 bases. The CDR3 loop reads CASSSQDRGDYGYTF. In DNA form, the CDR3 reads TGTGCCAGCAGCAGTCAGGACAGGGGGGACTATGGCTACACCTTC.